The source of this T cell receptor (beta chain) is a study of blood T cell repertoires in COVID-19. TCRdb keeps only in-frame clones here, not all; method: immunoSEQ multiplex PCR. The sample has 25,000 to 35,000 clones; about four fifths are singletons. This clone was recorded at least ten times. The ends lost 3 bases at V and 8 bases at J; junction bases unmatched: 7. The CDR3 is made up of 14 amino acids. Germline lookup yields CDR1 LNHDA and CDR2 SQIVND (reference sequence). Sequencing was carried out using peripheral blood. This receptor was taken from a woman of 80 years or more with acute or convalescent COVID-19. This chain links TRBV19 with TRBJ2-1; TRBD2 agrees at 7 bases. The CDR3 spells CASSIGGTRYEQFF. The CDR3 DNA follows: TGTGCCAGTAGTATCGGGGGGACCCGTTATGAGCAGTTCTTC.